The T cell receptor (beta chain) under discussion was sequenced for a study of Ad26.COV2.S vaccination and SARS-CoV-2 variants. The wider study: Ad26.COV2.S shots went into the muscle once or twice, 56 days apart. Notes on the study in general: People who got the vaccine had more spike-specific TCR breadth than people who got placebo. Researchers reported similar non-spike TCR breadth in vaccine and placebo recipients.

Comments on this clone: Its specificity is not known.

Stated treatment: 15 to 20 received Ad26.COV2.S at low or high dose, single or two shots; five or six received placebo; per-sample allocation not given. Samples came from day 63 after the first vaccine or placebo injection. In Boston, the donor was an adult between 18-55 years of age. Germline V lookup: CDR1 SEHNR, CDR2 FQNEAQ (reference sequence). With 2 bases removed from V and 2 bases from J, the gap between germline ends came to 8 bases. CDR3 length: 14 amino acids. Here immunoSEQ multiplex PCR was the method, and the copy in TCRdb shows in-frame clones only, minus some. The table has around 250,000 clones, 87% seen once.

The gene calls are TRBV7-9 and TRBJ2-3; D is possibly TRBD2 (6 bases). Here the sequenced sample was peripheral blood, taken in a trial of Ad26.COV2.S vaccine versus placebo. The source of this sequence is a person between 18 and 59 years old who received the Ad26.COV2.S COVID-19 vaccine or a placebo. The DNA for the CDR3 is TGTGCCAGCAGCTTAACGGGAGTCACAGATACGCAGTATTTT. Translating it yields CASSLTGVTDTQYF.